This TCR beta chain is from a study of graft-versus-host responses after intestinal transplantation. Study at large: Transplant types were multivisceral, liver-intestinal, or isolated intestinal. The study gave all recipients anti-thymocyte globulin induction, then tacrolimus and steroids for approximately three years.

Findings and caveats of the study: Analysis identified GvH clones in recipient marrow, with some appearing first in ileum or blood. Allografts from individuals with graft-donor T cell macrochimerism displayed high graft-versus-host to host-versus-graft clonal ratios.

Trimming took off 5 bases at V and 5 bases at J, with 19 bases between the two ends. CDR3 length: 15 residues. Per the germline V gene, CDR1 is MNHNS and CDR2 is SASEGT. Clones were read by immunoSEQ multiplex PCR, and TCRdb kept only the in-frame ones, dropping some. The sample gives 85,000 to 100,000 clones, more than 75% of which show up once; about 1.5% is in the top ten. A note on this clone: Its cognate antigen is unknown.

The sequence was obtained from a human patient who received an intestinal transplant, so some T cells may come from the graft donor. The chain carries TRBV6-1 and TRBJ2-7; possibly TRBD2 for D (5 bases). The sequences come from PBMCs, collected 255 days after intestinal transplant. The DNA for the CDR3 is TGTGCCAGCAGTTTCCTGGCGCCGGGGAGCCACGAGCAGTACTTC. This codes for CASSFLAPGSHEQYF.